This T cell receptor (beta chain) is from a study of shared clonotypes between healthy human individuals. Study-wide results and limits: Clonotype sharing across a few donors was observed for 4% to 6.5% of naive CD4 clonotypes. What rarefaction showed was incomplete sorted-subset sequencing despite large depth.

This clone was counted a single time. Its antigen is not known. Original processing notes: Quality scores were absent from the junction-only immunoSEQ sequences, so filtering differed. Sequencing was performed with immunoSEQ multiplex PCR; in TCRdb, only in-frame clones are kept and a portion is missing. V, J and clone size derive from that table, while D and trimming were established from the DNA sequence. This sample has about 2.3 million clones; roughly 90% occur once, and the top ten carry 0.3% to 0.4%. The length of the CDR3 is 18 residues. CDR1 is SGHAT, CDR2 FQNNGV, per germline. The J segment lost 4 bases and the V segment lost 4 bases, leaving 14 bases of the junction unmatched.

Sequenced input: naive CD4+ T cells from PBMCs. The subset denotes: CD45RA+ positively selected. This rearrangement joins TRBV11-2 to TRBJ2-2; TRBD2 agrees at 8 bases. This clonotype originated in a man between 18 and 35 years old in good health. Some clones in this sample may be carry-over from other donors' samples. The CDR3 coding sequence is TGTGCCAGCAGCTCGCCCCCGGGGGGGCGCCAGAGCACCGGGGAGCTGTTTTTT. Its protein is CASSSPPGGRQSTGELFF.